These 14 T cell receptor beta chains were sequenced from one sample in a study of blood T cell repertoires in COVID-19. TCRdb's table, derived via immunoSEQ multiplex PCR, lists solely in-frame clones and lacks some. The sample has some 97,000 clones; over 75% are singletons. Sequencing was performed on peripheral blood. The receptors were gathered from a human donor in a cohort sampled during active COVID-19.

This clone was detected once. V is TRBV3-1 (or the pseudogene TRBV3-2) and J is TRBJ2-7, with D perhaps TRBD2 (5 bases). V dropped 1 base and J dropped 2 bases, with 12 bases sitting between them. In germline, CDR1 is LGHDT, CDR2 YNNKEL (reference sequence). The CDR3 is 15 amino acids. For the CDR3, the DNA is TGTGCCAGCAGCCAAGGCGGAGGCCAAGCCTACGAGCAGTACTTC. This codes for CASSQGGGQAYEQYF.

This clone was detected once. The J gene is TRBJ2-7, the V gene TRBV5-6, with D possibly being TRBD1 (5 bases). This CDR3 has 16 residues. CDR1 is SGHDT and CDR2 is YYEEEE in the germline V gene. V was clipped by 3 bases and J by 0 bases, with 16 bases between them. CDR3 coding DNA: TGTGCCAGCAGCTCACGCGTGGGGCTGAGCTCCTACGAGCAGTACTTC. It yields the protein CASSSRVGLSSYEQYF.

The rearrangement joins TRBV12-3 or TRBV12-4 to TRBJ1-6; D is undetermined. V was clipped by 11 bases and J by 0 bases, with 8 bases between them. The CDR3 has 13 residues. The CDR3 region is CASRSSYNSPLHF. The CDR3 bases are TGTGCCTCCCGGAGCTCCTATAATTCACCCCTCCACTTT.

The gene calls are TRBV6-1 and TRBJ2-3, with 7 bases lining up with TRBD1. The length of the CDR3 is 16 residues. CDR1 and CDR2 (germline): MNHNS, SASEGT. V lost 1 base to trimming and J lost 0 bases; unmatched junction nucleotides: 4. CDR3 coding DNA: TGTGCCAGCAGTGAAGAGGGACAGCTTAGCACAGATACGCAGTATTTT. It translates to CASSEEGQLSTDTQYF.

The chain uses TRBV10-3 and TRBJ1-6, with D possibly TRBD1 on 6 matching bases. CDR3 length: 14 residues. Germline V gene data show CDR1 as ENHRY and CDR2 as SYGVKD. The V and J ends lost 6 bases and 10 bases respectively, with 16 bases between them. The CDR3 nucleotides are TGTGCCATCAGAAAGGACAGCGCGTCCTCACCCCTCCACTTT. It is translated as CAIRKDSASSPLHF.

This chain connects TRBV19 to TRBJ2-1; D unclear. Between the trimmed V and J ends, which lost 0 bases and 3 bases, there was a span of 6 bases. Germline V gene lookup returns CDR1 LNHDA and CDR2 SQIVND (reference sequence). The CDR3 contains 14 residues. The CDR3 DNA sequence: TGTGCCAGTAGTATAGATGGTAGCTACAATGAGCAGTTCTTC. The encoded protein is CASSIDGSYNEQFF.

This chain links TRBV4-3 with TRBJ2-5, with 14 positions matching TRBD2. J lost 2 bases, V lost 1 base, and 6 bases had no gene match. The CDR3 has 18 amino acids. Looked up from germline, CDR1 is LGHNA and CDR2 is YSLEER. The CDR3 reads CASSQVTSGGAGQETQYF. Written as DNA, the CDR3 is TGCGCCAGCAGCCAAGTGACTAGCGGGGGGGCTGGTCAAGAGACCCAGTACTTC.

CDR3 amino acids: CASSLTVMNTEAFF. CDR3 bases: TGTGCCAGCAGTTTGACAGTAATGAACACTGAAGCTTTCTTT. V usage is TRBV6-2 or TRBV6-3 and J usage is TRBJ1-1, with D tentatively TRBD1 (5 bases). The germline V gene has CDR1 MNHEY and CDR2 SVGEGT. V lost 4 bases, J lost 0 bases, and 9 bases lay in between. The CDR3 is 14 amino acids.

The gene calls are TRBV7-2 and TRBJ2-5; 7 nucleotides align to TRBD2. The germline V gene encodes CDR1 SGHTA and CDR2 FQGNSA. The CDR3 has 16 amino acids. V was clipped by 5 bases and J by 1 base; unmatched bases: 10. The CDR3 protein is CASSPGQSSGQETQYF. CDR3 bases: TGTGCCAGCAGCCCGGGCCAGTCTAGCGGCCAAGAGACCCAGTACTTC.

The chain combines TRBV18 with TRBJ2-5, with 9 bases identical to TRBD1. V shed 0 bases and J 5 bases; nucleotides not matched to a gene: 4. The germline V gene encodes CDR1 KGHSH and CDR2 LQKENI. The CDR3 contains 15 residues. The CDR3 DNA follows: TGTGCCAGCTCACCACCGGCAGGACAGGGGGAGACCCAGTACTTC. It codes for CASSPPAGQGETQYF.

The chain carries TRBV5-6 and TRBJ1-2; 8 bases agree with TRBD1. This CDR3 spans 16 amino acids. V trimming: 4 bases; J trimming: 0 bases; junction bases outside the gene matches: 8. Germline values: CDR1 SGHDT, CDR2 YYEEEE. CDR3 protein: CASSPDRGKANYGYTF. The CDR3 DNA sequence: TGTGCCAGCAGCCCTGACAGGGGTAAAGCTAACTATGGCTACACCTTC.

V usage is TRBV7-2 and J usage is TRBJ1-1, with TRBD1 identical over 9 bases. The CDR3 loop spans 15 amino acids. Germline V gene data show CDR1 as SGHTA and CDR2 as FQGNSA. Unmatched junction bases numbered 6, after V lost 1 base and J lost 6 bases. The DNA for the CDR3 is TGTGCCAGCAGCTTAGACAGGGGGCCGGCCGCTGAAGCTTTCTTT. Translating gives CASSLDRGPAAEAFF.

The gene calls are TRBV3-1 (or the pseudogene TRBV3-2) and TRBJ1-1; 8 nucleotides agree with TRBD1. This CDR3 spans 12 amino acids. Trimming at V came to 4 bases and at J to 9 bases, leaving 4 bases not matched to a gene. Looked up from germline, CDR1 is LGHDT and CDR2 is YNNKEL (reference sequence). CDR3 loop: CASSRRQGQAFF. In DNA, the CDR3 is TGTGCCAGCAGCCGCCGACAGGGGCAAGCTTTCTTT.

This clone was recorded only once. The rearrangement joins TRBV18 to TRBJ2-1; the match to TRBD1 covers 7 bases. CDR1 is KGHSH and CDR2 is LQKENI in the germline V gene. The CDR3 extends over 13 amino acids. V lost 8 bases to trimming and J lost 5 bases; unmatched junction nucleotides: 6. The CDR3 is CASHRGIDNEQFF. CDR3 DNA sequence: TGTGCCAGCCACAGGGGAATTGACAATGAGCAGTTCTTC.